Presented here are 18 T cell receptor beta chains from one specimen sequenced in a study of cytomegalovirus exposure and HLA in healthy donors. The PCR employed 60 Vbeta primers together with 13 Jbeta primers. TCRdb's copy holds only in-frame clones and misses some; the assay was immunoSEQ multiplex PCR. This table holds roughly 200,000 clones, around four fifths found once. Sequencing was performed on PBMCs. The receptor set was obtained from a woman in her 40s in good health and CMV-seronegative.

CDR3 DNA: TGTGCCAGCAGCCACGCGGGGACAGGAGCGTCCTACGAGCAGTACTTC. Its protein product is CASSHAGTGASYEQYF. This chain joins TRBV27 and TRBJ2-7, with 8 positions matching TRBD1. CDR3 length: 16 amino acids. Losses at the gene ends were 6 bases for V and 1 base for J; bases not matched to a gene: 11. Germline lookup yields CDR1 MNHEY and CDR2 SMNVEV (reference sequence).

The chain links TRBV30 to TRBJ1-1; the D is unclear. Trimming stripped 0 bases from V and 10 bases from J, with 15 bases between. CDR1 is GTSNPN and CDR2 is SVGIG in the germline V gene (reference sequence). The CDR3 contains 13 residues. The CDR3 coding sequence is TGTGCCTGGAGTGTAGTAGAGGCCGGCGGAGCTTTCTTT. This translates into CAWSVVEAGGAFF.

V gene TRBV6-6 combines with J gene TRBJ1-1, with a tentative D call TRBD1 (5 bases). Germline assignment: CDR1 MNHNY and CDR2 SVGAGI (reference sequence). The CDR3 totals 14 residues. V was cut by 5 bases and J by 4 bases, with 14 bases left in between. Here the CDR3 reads CASSRGLIFTEAFF. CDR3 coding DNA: TGTGCCAGCAGTAGGGGACTGATCTTCACTGAAGCTTTCTTT.

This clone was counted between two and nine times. Here the CDR3 reads CASSYRTAYTEAFF. The CDR3, as DNA: TGTGCCAGCAGTTACAGAACAGCTTACACTGAAGCTTTCTTT. The chain employs TRBV6-5 and TRBJ1-1; D is unclear. Germline V lookup: CDR1 MNHEY, CDR2 SVGAGI. The CDR3 loop spans 14 amino acids. Trimming cost V 2 bases and J 3 bases, with 10 bases left between them.

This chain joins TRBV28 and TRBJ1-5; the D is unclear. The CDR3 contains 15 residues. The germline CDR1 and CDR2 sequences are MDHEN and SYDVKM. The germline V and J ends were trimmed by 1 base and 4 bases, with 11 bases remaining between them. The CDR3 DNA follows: TGTGCCAGCAGTTTATTGAGTGAGCCTAATCAGCCCCAGCATTTT. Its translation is CASSLLSEPNQPQHF.

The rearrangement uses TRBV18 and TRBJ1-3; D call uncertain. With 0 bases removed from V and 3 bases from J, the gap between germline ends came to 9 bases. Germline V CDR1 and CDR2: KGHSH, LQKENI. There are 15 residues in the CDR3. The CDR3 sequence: CASSPPAGLGNTIYF. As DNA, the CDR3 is TGTGCCAGCTCACCACCAGCGGGTCTTGGAAACACCATATATTTT.

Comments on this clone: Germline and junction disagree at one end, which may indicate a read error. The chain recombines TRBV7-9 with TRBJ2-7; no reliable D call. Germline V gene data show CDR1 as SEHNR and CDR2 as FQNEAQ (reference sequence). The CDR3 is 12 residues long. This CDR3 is CSSSSLPYEQYF. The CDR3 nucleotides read TGTTCCAGCAGCTCTCTTCCTTACGAGCAGTACTTC.

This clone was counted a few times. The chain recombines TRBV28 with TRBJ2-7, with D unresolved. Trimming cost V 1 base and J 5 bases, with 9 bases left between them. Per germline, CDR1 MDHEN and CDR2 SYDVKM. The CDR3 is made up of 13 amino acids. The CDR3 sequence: CASSLLGVDEQYF. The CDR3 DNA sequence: TGTGCCAGCAGTTTATTAGGAGTTGACGAGCAGTACTTC.

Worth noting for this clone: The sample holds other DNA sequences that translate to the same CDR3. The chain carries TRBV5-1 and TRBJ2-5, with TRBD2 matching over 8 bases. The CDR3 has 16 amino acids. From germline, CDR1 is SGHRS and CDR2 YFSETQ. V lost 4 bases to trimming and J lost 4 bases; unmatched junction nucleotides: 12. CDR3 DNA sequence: TGCGCCAGCAGCCTCCAGACGGGAGGGCCGAGAGAGACCCAGTACTTC. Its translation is CASSLQTGGPRETQYF.

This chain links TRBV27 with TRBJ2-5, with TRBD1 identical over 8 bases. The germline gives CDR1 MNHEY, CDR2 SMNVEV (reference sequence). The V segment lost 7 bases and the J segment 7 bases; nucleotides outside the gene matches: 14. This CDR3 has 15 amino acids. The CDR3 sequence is CASTVTGTGSATQYF. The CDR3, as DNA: TGTGCCAGCACTGTAACCGGGACAGGCTCGGCGACCCAGTACTTC.

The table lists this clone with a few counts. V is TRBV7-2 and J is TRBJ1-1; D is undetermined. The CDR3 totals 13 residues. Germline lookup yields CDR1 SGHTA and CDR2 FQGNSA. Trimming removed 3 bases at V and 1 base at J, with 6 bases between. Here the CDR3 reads CASSFGTNTEAFF. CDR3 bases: TGTGCCAGCAGCTTTGGCACGAACACTGAAGCTTTCTTT.

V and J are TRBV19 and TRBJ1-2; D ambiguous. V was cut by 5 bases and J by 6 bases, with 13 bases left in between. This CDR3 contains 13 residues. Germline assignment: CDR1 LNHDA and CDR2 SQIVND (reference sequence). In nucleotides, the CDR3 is TGTGCCAGTAGTCCCGGAGCGGGGAATGGCTACACCTTC. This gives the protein CASSPGAGNGYTF.

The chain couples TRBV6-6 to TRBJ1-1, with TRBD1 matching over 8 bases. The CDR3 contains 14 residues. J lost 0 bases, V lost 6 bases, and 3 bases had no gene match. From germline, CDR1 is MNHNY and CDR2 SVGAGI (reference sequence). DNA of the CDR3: TGTGCCAGCAGCCTGACAGGGGTGAACACTGAAGCTTTCTTT. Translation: CASSLTGVNTEAFF.

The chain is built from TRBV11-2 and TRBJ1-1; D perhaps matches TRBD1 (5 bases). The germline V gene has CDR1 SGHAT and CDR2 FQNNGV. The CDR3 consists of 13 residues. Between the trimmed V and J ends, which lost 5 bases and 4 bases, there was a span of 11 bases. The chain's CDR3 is CASSKGFGTEAFF. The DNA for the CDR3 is TGTGCCAGCAGCAAGGGGTTTGGCACTGAAGCTTTCTTT.

CDR3 DNA: TGTGCCAGCAGCCTCAGCGGACAGGGGGGCACAGATACGCAGTATTTT. Residues: CASSLSGQGGTDTQYF. The chain carries TRBV7-9 and TRBJ2-3; 10 nucleotides match TRBD1. The CDR3 covers 16 residues. Germline V gene sequence: CDR1 SEHNR, CDR2 FQNEAQ (reference sequence). V lost 5 bases to trimming and J lost 1 base; unmatched junction nucleotides: 6.

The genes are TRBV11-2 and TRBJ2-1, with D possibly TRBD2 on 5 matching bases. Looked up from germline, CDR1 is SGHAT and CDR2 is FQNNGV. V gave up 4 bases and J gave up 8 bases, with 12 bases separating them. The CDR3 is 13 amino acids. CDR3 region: CASSSQRTDEQFF. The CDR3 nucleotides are TGTGCCAGCAGCTCCCAGCGGACGGATGAGCAGTTCTTC.

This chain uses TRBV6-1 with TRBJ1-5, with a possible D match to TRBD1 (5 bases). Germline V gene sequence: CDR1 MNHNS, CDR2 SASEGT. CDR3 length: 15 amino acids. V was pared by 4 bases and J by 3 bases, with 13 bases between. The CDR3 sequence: CASSGQQVPNQPQHF. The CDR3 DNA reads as TGTGCCAGCAGTGGACAACAGGTACCCAATCAGCCCCAGCATTTT.

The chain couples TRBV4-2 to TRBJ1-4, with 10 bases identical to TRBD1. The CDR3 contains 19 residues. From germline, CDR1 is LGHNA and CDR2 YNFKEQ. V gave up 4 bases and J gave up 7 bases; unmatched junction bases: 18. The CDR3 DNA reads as TGTGCCAGCAGCCCTAACGACAGGGGGCCCTACGGGTTGTCTGAAAAACTGTTTTTT. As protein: CASSPNDRGPYGLSEKLFF.